Listed below are T cell receptor beta chains from one sample, sequenced in a study of cytomegalovirus exposure and HLA in healthy donors. Here immunoSEQ multiplex PCR was the method, and the copy in TCRdb shows in-frame clones only, minus some. The repertoire holds 95,000 to 150,000 clones, with roughly 95% as singletons. The source material was PBMCs. The receptors here all came from a man between 18 and 35 years old in good health and CMV-seronegative. CDR3s leave out the opening cysteine and the closing phenylalanine or tryptophan. Each record gives: V gene, J gene, CDR3 protein.

v_gene: TRBV27; j_gene: TRBJ2-5; CDR3aa: ASSFGTGRTQY
v_gene: TRBV4-1; j_gene: TRBJ2-7; CDR3aa: ASSQPIAGHYEQY
v_gene: TRBV5-6; j_gene: TRBJ2-7; CDR3aa: ASSSDLGQGPYEQY
v_gene: TRBV29-1; j_gene: TRBJ2-3; CDR3aa: SVLTSGTSTDTQY
v_gene: TRBV19; j_gene: TRBJ1-2; CDR3aa: ASSMEQHYGYT
v_gene: TRBV29-1; j_gene: TRBJ1-2; CDR3aa: SVEKQGPYGYT
v_gene: TRBV6-1; j_gene: TRBJ1-2; CDR3aa: ASSEHRAPGYT
v_gene: TRBV7-2; j_gene: TRBJ2-1; CDR3aa: ASSLTGSSYNEQF
v_gene: TRBV27; j_gene: TRBJ1-1; CDR3aa: ASSLRGLNTEAF
v_gene: TRBV13; j_gene: TRBJ2-2; CDR3aa: ASSLVGGSTGELF
v_gene: TRBV5-1; j_gene: TRBJ2-7; CDR3aa: ASTSRPPRRGWLYEQY
v_gene: TRBV4-2; j_gene: TRBJ2-7; CDR3aa: ASSRLAGEDEQY
v_gene: TRBV18; j_gene: TRBJ2-5; CDR3aa: ANSGTGGWETQY
v_gene: TRBV6-5; j_gene: TRBJ1-5; CDR3aa: ASSPGGGQPQH
v_gene: TRBV5-6; j_gene: TRBJ2-3; CDR3aa: ASSPRYRASTDTQY
v_gene: TRBV4-3; j_gene: TRBJ2-1; CDR3aa: ASSQVLSGGLDEQF
v_gene: TRBV19; j_gene: TRBJ1-5; CDR3aa: ASSTYTGKGQPQH
v_gene: TRBV6-1; j_gene: TRBJ1-2; CDR3aa: ASSGLDRGRLGYT
v_gene: TRBV30; j_gene: TRBJ2-7; CDR3aa: AHKEGAYEQY
v_gene: TRBV9; j_gene: TRBJ2-2; CDR3aa: ASSTRKDRGYDGELF
v_gene: TRBV27; j_gene: TRBJ1-3; CDR3aa: ASRPTGSGNTIY
v_gene: TRBV11-2; j_gene: TRBJ2-6; CDR3aa: ASSYRDSYSGANVLT
v_gene: TRBV30; j_gene: TRBJ2-1; CDR3aa: AYTSGRTYEQF